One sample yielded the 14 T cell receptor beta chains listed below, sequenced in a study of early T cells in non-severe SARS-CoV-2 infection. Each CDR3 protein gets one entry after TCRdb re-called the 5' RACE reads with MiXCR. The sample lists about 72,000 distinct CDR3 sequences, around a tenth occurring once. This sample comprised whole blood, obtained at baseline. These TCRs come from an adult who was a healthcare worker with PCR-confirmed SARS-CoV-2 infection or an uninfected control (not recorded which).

CDR3 nucleotide sequence: TGTGCCAGCAGTATTCAGGGGGCACATCAGCCCCAGCATTTT. Translating it yields CASSIQGAHQPQHF. The chain couples TRBV12-3 or TRBV12-4 to TRBJ1-5, with 8 bases lining up with TRBD1. The CDR3 consists of 14 residues. Trimming cost V 5 bases and J 5 bases; bases outside gene matches: 5.

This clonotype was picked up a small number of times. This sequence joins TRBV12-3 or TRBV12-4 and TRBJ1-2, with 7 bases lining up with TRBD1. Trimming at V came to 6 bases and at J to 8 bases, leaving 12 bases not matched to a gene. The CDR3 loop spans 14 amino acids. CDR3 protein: CASSPSNRGEGYTF. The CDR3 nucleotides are TGTGCCAGCAGCCCCTCGAACAGGGGAGAAGGCTACACCTTC.

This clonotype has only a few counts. The CDR3 sequence: CASSPTRESGYTF. In DNA, the CDR3 is TGTGCCAGCTCACCGACCAGGGAAAGCGGCTACACCTTC. The chain carries TRBV18 and TRBJ1-2, with a tentative D call TRBD1 (5 bases). Germline assignment: CDR1 KGHSH and CDR2 LQKENI. V shed 3 bases and J shed 8 bases, with 13 bases lying between them. The CDR3 totals 13 residues.

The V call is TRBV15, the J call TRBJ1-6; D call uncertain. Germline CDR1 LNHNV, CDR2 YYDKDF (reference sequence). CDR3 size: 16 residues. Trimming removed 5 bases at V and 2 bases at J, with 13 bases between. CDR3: CATSYVAGPYNSPLHF. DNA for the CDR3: TGTGCCACCAGCTACGTGGCTGGACCCTATAATTCACCCCTCCACTTT.

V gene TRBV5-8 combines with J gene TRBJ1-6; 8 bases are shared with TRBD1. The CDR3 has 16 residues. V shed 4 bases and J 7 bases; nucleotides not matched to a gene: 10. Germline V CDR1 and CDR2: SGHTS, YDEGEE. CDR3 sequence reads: CASSPWTGSWNSPLHF. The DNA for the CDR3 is TGTGCCAGCAGCCCTTGGACAGGGAGTTGGAATTCACCCCTCCACTTT.

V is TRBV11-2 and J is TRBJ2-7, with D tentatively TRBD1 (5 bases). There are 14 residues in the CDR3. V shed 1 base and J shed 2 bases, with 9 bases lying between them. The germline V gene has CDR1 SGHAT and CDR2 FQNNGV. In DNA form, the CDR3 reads TGTGCCAGCAGCTTAGGGCCAGGGACCTACGAGCAGTACTTC. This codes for CASSLGPGTYEQYF.

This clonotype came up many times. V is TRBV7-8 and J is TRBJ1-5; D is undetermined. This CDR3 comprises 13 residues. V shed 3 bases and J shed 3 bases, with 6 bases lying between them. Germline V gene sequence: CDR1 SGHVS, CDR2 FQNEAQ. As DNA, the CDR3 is TGTGCCAGCAGCTTTTCAGACAATCAGCCCCAGCATTTT. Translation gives CASSFSDNQPQHF.

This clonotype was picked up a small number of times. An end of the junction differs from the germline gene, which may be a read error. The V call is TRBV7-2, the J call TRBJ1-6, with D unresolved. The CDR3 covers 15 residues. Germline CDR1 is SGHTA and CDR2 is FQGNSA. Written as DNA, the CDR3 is TGTGTCAGCAGCCCCGAGGCCTTGCAGGTTTCACCCCTCCACTTT. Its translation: CVSSPEALQVSPLHF.

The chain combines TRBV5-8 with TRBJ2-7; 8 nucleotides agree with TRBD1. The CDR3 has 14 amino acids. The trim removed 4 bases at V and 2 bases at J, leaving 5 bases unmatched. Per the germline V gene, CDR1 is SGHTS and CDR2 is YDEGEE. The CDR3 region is CASSPAQGAYEQYF. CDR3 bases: TGTGCCAGCAGCCCGGCACAGGGGGCCTACGAGCAGTACTTC. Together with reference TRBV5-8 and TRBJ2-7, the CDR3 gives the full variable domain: EAGVTQSPTHLIKTRGQQATLRCSPISGHTSVYWYQQALGLGLQFLLWYDEGEERNRGNFPPRFSGRQFPNYSSELNVNALELEDSALYLCASSPAQGAYEQYFGPGTRLTVT.

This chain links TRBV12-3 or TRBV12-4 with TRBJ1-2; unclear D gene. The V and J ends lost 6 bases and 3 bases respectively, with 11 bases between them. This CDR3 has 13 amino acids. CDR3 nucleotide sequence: TGTGCCAGCAGCCCCCTGGGGTACTATGGCTACACCTTC. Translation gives CASSPLGYYGYTF.

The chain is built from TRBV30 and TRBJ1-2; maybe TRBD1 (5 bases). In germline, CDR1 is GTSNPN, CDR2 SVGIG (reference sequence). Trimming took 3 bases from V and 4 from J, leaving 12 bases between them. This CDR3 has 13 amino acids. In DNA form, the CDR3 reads TGTGCCTGGAGCCCGGACATCTCCTATGGCTACACCTTC. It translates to CAWSPDISYGYTF.

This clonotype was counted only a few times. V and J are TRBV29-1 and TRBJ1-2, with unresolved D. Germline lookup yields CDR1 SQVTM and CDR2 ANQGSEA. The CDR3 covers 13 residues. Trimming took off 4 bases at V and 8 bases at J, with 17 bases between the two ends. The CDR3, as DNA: TGCAGCGTTGTCCCGGCCCCAGGATCCGGCTACACCTTC. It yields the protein CSVVPAPGSGYTF.

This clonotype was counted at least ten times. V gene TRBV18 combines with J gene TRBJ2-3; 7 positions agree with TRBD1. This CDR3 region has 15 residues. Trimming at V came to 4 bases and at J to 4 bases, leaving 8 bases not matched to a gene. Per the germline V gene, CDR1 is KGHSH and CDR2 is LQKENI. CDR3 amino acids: CASSRMTGPSDTQYF. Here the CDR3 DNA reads TGTGCCAGCTCACGAATGACAGGGCCTTCAGATACGCAGTATTTT.

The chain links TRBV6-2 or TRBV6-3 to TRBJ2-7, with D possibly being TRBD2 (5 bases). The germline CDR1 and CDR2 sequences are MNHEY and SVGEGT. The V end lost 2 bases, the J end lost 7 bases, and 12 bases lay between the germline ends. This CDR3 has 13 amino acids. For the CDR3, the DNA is TGTGCCAGCAGTTACCCTAGCCCGGGAGAGCAGTACTTC. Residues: CASSYPSPGEQYF.